Below, 6 T cell receptor beta chains from the same sample are listed, as sequenced in a study of CD8+ T cells in alopecia areata. Following extraction, RNA underwent reverse transcription to cDNA, which served as the sequencing template. Sequencing was performed with immunoSEQ multiplex PCR; in TCRdb, only in-frame clones are kept and a portion is missing. This table has 150,000 to 200,000 clones, around 56% appearing once. Specified treatment: oral pan-JAK inhibitor, 5-10 mg twice daily. The specimen comprised CD4+ T cells sorted from blood, sampled at week 4, from a patient treated with tofacitinib. The receptors originated from a human donor with alopecia areata.

The CDR3, as DNA: TGTGCCAGCAGCTTAGAGCCGGACACCTCCTACGAGCAGTACTTC. It codes for CASSLEPDTSYEQYF. The rearrangement joins TRBV7-2 to TRBJ2-7; D is perhaps TRBD1 (5 bases). Trimming took off 1 base at V and 0 bases at J, with 10 bases between the two ends. Looked up from germline, CDR1 is SGHTA and CDR2 is FQGNSA. This CDR3 has 15 amino acids.

The chain has TRBV4-3 and TRBJ1-2; no clear D gene. V lost 0 bases and J 6 bases, leaving 11 bases between the germline ends. Germline V gene data show CDR1 as LGHNA and CDR2 as YSLEER. The CDR3 totals 14 residues. The CDR3 DNA reads as TGCGCCAGCAGCCAAGAGGGGTGGGTCCATGGCTACACCTTC. It is translated as CASSQEGWVHGYTF.

This clone was counted only a few times. This sequence joins TRBV7-2 and TRBJ2-1, with a weak D call TRBD2 (6 bases). Trimming removed 8 bases at V and 0 bases at J, with 14 bases between. Germline V CDR1 and CDR2: SGHTA, FQGNSA. This CDR3 has 15 amino acids. CDR3 sequence reads: CASRREASSYNEQFF. DNA for the CDR3: TGTGCCAGCCGGAGGGAGGCCAGCTCCTACAATGAGCAGTTCTTC.

This clone appeared a few times. The chain combines TRBV4-1 with TRBJ2-3; tentative D call: TRBD1 (5 bases). V lost 6 bases and J 2 bases, leaving 12 bases between the germline ends. Germline V CDR1 and CDR2: MGHRA, YSYEKL. CDR3 length: 14 residues. The CDR3 DNA reads as TGCGCCAGCAGTCCGGACAAAACCACAGATACGCAGTATTTT. Translated, it gives CASSPDKTTDTQYF.

This chain links TRBV30 with TRBJ2-3; possible D gene TRBD1, 5 bases. This CDR3 is built from 11 residues. Deletions cut 5 bases from V and 10 bases from J, with 13 bases between. The germline V gene has CDR1 GTSNPN and CDR2 SVGIG (reference sequence). The CDR3 DNA is TGTGCCTGGGGGGCCACCGGGCCGCAGTATTTT. It specifies CAWGATGPQYF.

The gene calls are TRBV13 and TRBJ2-7; no definite D call. V gave up 5 bases and J gave up 2 bases, with 10 bases separating them. CDR1 is PRHDT, CDR2 FYEKMQ, per germline (reference sequence). This CDR3 contains 13 residues. CDR3 amino acids: CASSRIRTYEQYF. The CDR3 region has the DNA TGTGCCAGCAGCAGGATTCGGACCTACGAGCAGTACTTC.